This T cell receptor beta chain was documented in a study of shared clonotypes between healthy human individuals. Cells designated naive CD8 were CD45RO-negative and were positively selected for CCR7, with terminally differentiated effector memory CD45RA+ cells excluded. Produced via immunoSEQ multiplex PCR; TCRdb's table is partial and in-frame only. This sample has hundreds of thousands of clones; roughly 95% occur once, and the top ten carry 0.11%. To note about this clone: Its antigen is not identified.

Regarding the study as a whole: Clonotypes not shared had lower generation probabilities than those common to all four donors. When naive CD4 clonotypes were compared across four donors, about 4.8% were shared.

Germline CDR1 LNHNV, CDR2 YYDKDF (reference sequence). V dropped 1 base and J dropped 0; count of bases not matched to a gene: 11. The CDR3 runs to 19 residues. Sequenced sample: naive CD8+ T cells sorted from blood. The rearrangement links TRBV15 to TRBJ2-3; 9 bases map to TRBD2. The sequence was collected from a woman aged 25 to 45 in good health. The CDR3 DNA reads TGTGCCACCAGCAGAGTTGTGTGGGCTAGCGGGACCAGCACAGATACGCAGTATTTT. It encodes CATSRVVWASGTSTDTQYF. The variable domain in full, completed from reference TRBV15 and TRBJ2-3, reads DAMVIQNPRYQVTQFGKPVTLSCSQTLNHNVMYWYQQKSSQAPKLLFHYYDKDFNNEADTPDNFQSRRPNTSFCFLDIRSPGLGDTAMYLCATSRVVWASGTSTDTQYFGPGTRLTVL.